This T cell receptor (beta chain) emerged from a study of T cell responses to AZD1222 COVID-19 vaccine. Germline assignment: CDR1 SGDLS and CDR2 YYNGEE. The CDR3 is made up of 13 amino acids. The V gene lost 6 bases and the J gene lost 7 bases, with 11 bases spanning the gap. Profiling relied on immunoSEQ multiplex PCR, and the TCRdb table lists in-frame clones only, not all of them. This sample yields 100,000 to 150,000 clones, of which around 92% are seen a single time; 4.2% belongs to the top ten. J is TRBJ1-6 and V is TRBV9, with TRBD1 as a possible D gene (5 bases). The TCR was taken from an adult in good health. The sample was peripheral blood, taken on day 0 of AZD1222 vaccination. CDR3 loop: CASTSGTNSPLHF. The CDR3 nucleotides read TGTGCCAGCACCTCAGGGACCAATTCACCCCTCCACTTT.